In its sample, the clone carrying this T cell receptor beta chain was seen many times. Its target is unknown. This sample is drawn from a study of T cells in Graves' hyperthyroidism and ophthalmopathy. Study context: The initial diagnosis was the point when peripheral blood was collected, ahead of any treatment. Study findings and constraints: Before onset, by a median of about seven months, the model predicted ophthalmopathy. In blood, most of the thyroid clonotypes expanded above 0.001 were also present.

The investigators amplified TCR beta CDR3 regions from RNA transcripts. The primer set for the first-round RT-PCR of the TCR CDR3 was HTBI. TCRdb reanalysed the multiplex PCR reads using MiXCR and keeps one entry per CDR3 protein. This sample has around 560,000 distinct CDR3 sequences; 16% occur once, and the top ten carry about 18%. CDR1 and CDR2 (germline): MNHNS, SASEGT. There are 14 residues in the CDR3. V shed 6 bases, J shed 0 bases, and the junction held 4 bases outside the gene matches. Source material: blood. This chain links TRBV6-1 with TRBJ1-1, with 7 bases matching TRBD1. The source is a woman younger than 35 with Graves' hyperthyroidism. Here the CDR3 DNA reads TGTGCCAGCAGGGAGACAGGGCTGAACACTGAAGCTTTCTTT. Translating it yields CASRETGLNTEAFF.